One TCR beta chain is described in this entry. The sample belongs to a study of blood T cell repertoires in COVID-19. The overall study: From the United States, Italy and Spain came samples of acute and convalescent COVID-19. The cDNA or gDNA used as material had been derived from T cells, B-cell-depleted T cells, or PBMCs.

Cohort allocation depended upon clinical history that participants reported. Cohort 3 donors counted as recovered after two negative PCRs, clearance, or resolved symptoms. Per the germline V gene, CDR1 is MNHGY and CDR2 is SVAAGI. J gave up 2 bases and V 4 bases, and 8 bases lay outside the gene matches. The CDR3 extends over 17 amino acids. The repertoire was sequenced with immunoSEQ multiplex PCR; TCRdb's copy has only in-frame clones and lacks some. The sample has 200,000 to 300,000 clones, 86% seen once. The TCR sequence derives from a woman aged 50 to 65 who had recovered from COVID-19. This chain uses TRBV6-9 with TRBJ2-6; 7 bases map to TRBD1. Input material: PBMCs or T cells enriched from blood (not recorded which). CDR3 residues: CASSCYRGWTGANVLTF. CDR3 coding DNA: TGTGCCAGCAGTTGCTACAGGGGTTGGACTGGGGCCAACGTCCTGACTTTC.